Detailed here is one TCR beta chain. No antigen is known for it. Within one base of it there is no much larger clone, and no base qualities were kept. A single peripheral blood draw of about 120 mL on average was collected from each donor into heparinised tubes. A BD FACSAria II was used to sort naive, central memory, regulatory and stem cell-like memory CD4+ T cells with a panel that included CD45RO, CCR7, CD25, CD127, CD95 and CD27. Purity was above 95% for every sorted population. Right away, PBMCs were isolated by Lymphoprep density gradient centrifugation and were stained directly, with no culture step. So that batch effects would be minimized, each experiment stained and sorted samples in pairs, pairing one healthy donor with one patient. This sample was taken from a study of beta chain features in type 1 diabetes listed by TCRdb under 2018. Study-wide context: Patients and healthy donors did not differ in mean age, gender distribution, total cell number or subset yield. The study compared TCRB repertoires of sorted circulating CD4+ T cell subsets between recently diagnosed type 1 diabetes patients and matched healthy donors. A total of 100 million to 110 million sorted cells were examined across all samples, and a strong correlation was observed between cell number per subset and RNA yield. Whereas all 30 or so donors provided naive and central memory subsets, regulatory and stem cell-like memory subsets were isolated from just 8 patients and about 8 healthy donors.

The study at large found these results: Only small numbers of individuals were included in the HLA sub-analyses, which left unresolved whether HLA type had any influence on TCRB rearrangement. Naive, central memory and regulatory TCRB repertoires appeared more similar among patients than among healthy donors. PCR may preferentially amplify shorter templates, but because patient and control samples were amplified and corrected together, any resulting skew would affect both groups equally. Patients with type 1 diabetes made fewer insertions and deleted more nucleotides at VDJ recombination sites, implying thymic rearrangement abnormalities. Because cDNA was sequenced instead of genomic DNA, activated cells with high expression could be over-represented, although the groups did not differ in activation or CD3 levels. Type 1 diabetes patients showed a moderate but significant shortening of TCRB CDR3 length in all four CD4+ subsets.

Including the terminal cysteine and phenylalanine, the CDR3 comprises 11 residues. The entry retains the CDR3 DNA only, 33 bases that are in frame from base 1. CDR1 and CDR2, per the germline V gene (reference sequence), are LNHDA and SQIVND. V is shortened by 5 bases, J by 8 bases, and the region joining them spans 9 bases. All of the isolated RNA was reverse transcribed with the High Capacity cDNA Reverse Transcription Kit, so expressed TCRB transcripts were sequenced. Naive, central memory and regulatory T cell samples underwent deep immunoSEQ sequencing, averaging around 3.9 million total reads per sample. After sorted cells were lysed in RLT buffer, RNA was extracted with DNase-treated RNeasy Micro or Mini kits, with the choice depending on cell number. Each cell subset was processed on its own to prevent cross-contamination, while patient and healthy donor samples were processed together. The immunoSEQ multiplex PCR was used to amplify TCRB sequences from cDNA, generating 87-bp fragments that spanned the CDR3 region. Sequencing of the amplicons was done on the Illumina HiSeq platform. The paper's data handling went like this. Synthetic template baselines were used to correct PCR bias computationally, reads within Hamming distance 2 were collapsed together, and singletons that could not be merged were discarded. Reads were aligned to IMGT to assign V, D and J genes, CDR3 length, and insertions or deletions at six rearrangement sites. Clonotype counts were normalized to sorted cell number within each subset before computing true diversity and Gini coefficients with the tcR R package. The overlap coefficient, calculated on TCRB nucleotide sequences, was used to measure repertoire sharing. Out-of-frame TCRB sequences from naive cells were analyzed as a proxy for the pre-selection repertoire. In its TCRdb copy, this immuneACCESS table keeps in-frame sequences only and misses some clones. Where compared with another copy, unresolved V genes explain less than half of these, and the others have no known cause. D and trimming come from the DNA, and the V and J calls and clone size come from that table. This sample lists 360,000 or so clones; around 19% were detected once. The ten largest clones add up to 0.044% of the sample.

The chain is encoded by TRBV19 joined to TRBJ2-5; too little of a D gene remains to name it. This receptor was taken from a woman between 18 and 29 years old in good health. The specimen was naive CD4+ T cells from blood. The cell subset or site label, as the study defines it: true naive CD4+ T cells. The CDR3 in this case is CASSSVGTQYF. The bases are TGTGCCAGTAGTTCCGTCGGTACCCAGTACTTC.